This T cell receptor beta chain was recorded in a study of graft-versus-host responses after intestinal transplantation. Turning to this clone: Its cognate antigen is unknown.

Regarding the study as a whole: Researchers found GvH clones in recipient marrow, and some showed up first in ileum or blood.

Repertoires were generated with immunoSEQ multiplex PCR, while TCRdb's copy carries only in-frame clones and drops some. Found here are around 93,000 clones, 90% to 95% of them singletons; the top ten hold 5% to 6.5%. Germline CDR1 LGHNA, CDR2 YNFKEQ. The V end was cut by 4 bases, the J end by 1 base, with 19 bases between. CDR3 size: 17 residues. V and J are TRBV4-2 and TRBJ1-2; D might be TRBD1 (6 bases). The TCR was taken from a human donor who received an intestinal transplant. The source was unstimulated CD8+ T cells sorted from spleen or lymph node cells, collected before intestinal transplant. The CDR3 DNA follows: TGTGCCAGCAGCCGCCACAGGGTAGCGGTAGATAACTATGGCTACACCTTC. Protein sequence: CASSRHRVAVDNYGYTF.